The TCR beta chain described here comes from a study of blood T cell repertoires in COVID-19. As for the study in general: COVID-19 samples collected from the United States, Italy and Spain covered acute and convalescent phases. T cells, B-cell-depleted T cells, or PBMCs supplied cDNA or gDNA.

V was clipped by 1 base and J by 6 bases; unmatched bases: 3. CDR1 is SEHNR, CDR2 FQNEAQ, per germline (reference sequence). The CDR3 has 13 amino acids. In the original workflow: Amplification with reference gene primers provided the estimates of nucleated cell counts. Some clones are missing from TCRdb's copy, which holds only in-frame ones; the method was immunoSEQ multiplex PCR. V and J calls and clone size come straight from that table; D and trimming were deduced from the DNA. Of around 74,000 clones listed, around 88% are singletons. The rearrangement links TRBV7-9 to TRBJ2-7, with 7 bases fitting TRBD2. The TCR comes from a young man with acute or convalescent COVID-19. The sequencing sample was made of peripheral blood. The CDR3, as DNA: TGTGCCAGCAGCTTAGTTTCGGGGGGCGAGCAGTACTTC. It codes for CASSLVSGGEQYF.